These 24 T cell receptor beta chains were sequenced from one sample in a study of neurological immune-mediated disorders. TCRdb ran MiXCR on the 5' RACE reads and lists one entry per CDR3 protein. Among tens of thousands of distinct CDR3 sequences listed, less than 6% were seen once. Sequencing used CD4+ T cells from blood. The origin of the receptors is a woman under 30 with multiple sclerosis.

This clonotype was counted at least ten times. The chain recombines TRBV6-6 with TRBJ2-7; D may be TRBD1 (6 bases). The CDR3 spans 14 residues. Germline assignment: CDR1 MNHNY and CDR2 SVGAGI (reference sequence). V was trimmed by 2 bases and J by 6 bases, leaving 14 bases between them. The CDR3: CASSYGGSSAEQYV. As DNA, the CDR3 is TGTGCCAGCAGTTACGGGGGCAGCTCGGCCGAGCAGTACGTC.

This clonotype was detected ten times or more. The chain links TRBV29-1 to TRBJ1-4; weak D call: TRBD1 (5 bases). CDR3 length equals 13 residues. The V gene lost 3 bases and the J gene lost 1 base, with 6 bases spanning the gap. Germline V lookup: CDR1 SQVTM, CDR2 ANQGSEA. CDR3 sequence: CSVDGGTNEKLFF. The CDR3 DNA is TGCAGCGTTGACGGGGGAACTAATGAAAAACTGTTTTTT.

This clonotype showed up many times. In DNA, the CDR3 is TGCAGTGCCAAGATACGCGCAGGGCGCACAGATACGCAGTATTTT. Translating it yields CSAKIRAGRTDTQYF. The J gene is TRBJ2-3, the V gene TRBV20-1; perhaps TRBD1 as D (5 bases). The germline CDR1 and CDR2 sequences are DFQATT and SNEGSKA (reference sequence). The V end was cut by 6 bases, the J end by 1 base, with 17 bases between. This CDR3 is built from 15 residues.

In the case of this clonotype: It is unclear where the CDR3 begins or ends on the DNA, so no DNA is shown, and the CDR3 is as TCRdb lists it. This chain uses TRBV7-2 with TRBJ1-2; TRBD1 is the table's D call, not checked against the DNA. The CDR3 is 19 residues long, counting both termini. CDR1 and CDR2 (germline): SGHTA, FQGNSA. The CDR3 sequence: CASSFYICSAQTRDTGYTF.

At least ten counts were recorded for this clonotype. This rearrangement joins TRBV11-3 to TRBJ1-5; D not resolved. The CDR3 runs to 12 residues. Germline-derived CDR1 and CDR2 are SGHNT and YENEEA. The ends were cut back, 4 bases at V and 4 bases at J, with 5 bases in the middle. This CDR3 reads CASSSLNQPQHF. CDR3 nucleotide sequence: TGTGCCAGCAGCTCCCTTAATCAGCCCCAGCATTTT.

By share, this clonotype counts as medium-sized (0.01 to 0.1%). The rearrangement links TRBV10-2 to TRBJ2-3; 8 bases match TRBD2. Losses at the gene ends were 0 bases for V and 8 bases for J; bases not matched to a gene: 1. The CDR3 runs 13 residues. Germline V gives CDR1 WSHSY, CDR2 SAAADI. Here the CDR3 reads CASSESSGGTQYF. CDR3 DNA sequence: TGCGCCAGCAGTGAGTCGAGCGGGGGTACGCAGTATTTT.

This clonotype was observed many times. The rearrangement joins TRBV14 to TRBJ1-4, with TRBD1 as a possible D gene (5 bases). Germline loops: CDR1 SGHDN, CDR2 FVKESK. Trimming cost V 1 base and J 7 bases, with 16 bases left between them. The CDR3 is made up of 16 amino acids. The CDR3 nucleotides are TGTGCCAGCAGCCAAGGGGGCAGATCCGGGGGTGAAAAACTGTTTTTT. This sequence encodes CASSQGGRSGGEKLFF.

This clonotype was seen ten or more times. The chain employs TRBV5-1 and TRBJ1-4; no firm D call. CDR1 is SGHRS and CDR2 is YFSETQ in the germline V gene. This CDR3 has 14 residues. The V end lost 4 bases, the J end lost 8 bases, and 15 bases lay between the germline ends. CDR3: CASSPGVTREKLFF. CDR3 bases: TGCGCCAGCAGCCCGGGAGTGACAAGAGAAAAACTGTTTTTT.

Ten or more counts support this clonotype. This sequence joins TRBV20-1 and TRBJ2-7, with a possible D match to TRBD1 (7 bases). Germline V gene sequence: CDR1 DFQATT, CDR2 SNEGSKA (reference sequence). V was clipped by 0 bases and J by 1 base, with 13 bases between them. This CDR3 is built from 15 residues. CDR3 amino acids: CSARDWRGQSYEQYF. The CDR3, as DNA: TGCAGTGCTAGAGATTGGCGGGGACAGTCCTACGAGCAGTACTTC.

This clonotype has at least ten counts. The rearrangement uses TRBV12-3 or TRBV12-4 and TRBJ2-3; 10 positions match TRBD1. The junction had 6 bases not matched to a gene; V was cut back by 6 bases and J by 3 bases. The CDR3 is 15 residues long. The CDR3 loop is CASSTRDRGTDTQYF. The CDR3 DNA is TGTGCCAGCAGCACTCGGGACAGGGGTACAGATACGCAGTATTTT.

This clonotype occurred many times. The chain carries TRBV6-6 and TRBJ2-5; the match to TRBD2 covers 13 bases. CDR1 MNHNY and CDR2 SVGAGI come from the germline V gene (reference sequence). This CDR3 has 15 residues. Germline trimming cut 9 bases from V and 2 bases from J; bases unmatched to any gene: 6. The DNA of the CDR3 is TGTGCCAGTCTTAGGACTAGCGGGGGACAAGAGACCCAGTACTTC. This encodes CASLRTSGGQETQYF.

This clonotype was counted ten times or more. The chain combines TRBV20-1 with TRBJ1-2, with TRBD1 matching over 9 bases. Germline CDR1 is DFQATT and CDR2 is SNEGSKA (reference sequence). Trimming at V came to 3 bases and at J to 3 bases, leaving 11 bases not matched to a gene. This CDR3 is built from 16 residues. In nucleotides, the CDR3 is TGCAGTGCTAGTGCCCCCGGGACAGGGCACTACTATGGCTACACCTTC. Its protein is CSASAPGTGHYYGYTF.

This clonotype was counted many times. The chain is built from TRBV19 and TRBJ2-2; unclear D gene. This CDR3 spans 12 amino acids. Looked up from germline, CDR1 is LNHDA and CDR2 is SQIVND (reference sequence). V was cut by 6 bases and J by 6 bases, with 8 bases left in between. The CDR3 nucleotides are TGTGCCAGTAGCCCTTTGCCCGGGGAGCTGTTTTTT. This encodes CASSPLPGELFF.

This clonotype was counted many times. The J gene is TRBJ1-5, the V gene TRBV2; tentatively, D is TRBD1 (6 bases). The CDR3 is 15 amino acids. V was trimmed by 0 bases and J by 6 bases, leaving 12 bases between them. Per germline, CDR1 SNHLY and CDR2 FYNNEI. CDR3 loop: CASSEAQGIRQPQHF. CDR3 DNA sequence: TGTGCCAGCAGTGAAGCGCAGGGGATTCGTCAGCCCCAGCATTTT. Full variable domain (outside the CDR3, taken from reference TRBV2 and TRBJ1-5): EPEVTQTPSHQVTQMGQEVILRCVPISNHLYFYWYRQILGQKVEFLVSFYNNEISEKSEIFDDQFSVERPDGSNFTLKIRSTKLEDSAMYFCASSEAQGIRQPQHFGDGTRLSIL.

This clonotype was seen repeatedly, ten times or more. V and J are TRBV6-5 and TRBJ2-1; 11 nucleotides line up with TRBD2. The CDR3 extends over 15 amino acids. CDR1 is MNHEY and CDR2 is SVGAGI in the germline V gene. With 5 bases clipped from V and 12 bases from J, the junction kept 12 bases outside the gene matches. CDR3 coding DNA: TGTGCCAGCAGTGCGCGTGATCTAGCGGGAGGAGGGCAGTTCTTC. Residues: CASSARDLAGGGQFF.

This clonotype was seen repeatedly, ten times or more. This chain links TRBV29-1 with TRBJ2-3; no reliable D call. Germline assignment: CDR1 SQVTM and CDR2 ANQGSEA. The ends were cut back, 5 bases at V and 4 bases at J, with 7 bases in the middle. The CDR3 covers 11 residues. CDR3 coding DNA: TGCAGCGTTTGGTGGGCAGATACGCAGTATTTT. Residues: CSVWWADTQYF.

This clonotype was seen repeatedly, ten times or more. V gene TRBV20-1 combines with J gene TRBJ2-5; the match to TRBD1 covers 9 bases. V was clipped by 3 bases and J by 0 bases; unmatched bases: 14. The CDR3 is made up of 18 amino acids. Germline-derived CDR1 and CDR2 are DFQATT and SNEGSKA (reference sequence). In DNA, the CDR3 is TGCAGTGCTAGTAAGGACAGGGGCGGGTCGGTGTACCAAGAGACCCAGTACTTC. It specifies CSASKDRGGSVYQETQYF.

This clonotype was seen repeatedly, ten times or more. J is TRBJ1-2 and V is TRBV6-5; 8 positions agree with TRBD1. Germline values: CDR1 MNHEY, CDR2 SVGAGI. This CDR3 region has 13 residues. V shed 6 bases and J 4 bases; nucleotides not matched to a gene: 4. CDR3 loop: CASREQGVYGYTF. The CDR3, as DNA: TGTGCCAGCAGAGAACAGGGGGTCTATGGCTACACCTTC.

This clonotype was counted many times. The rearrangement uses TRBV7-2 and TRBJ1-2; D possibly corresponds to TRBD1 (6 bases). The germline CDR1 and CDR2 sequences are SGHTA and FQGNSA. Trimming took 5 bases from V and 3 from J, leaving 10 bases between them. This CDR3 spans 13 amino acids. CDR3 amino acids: CASSQGQYYGYTF. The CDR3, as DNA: TGTGCCAGCAGCCAAGGACAGTACTATGGCTACACCTTC.

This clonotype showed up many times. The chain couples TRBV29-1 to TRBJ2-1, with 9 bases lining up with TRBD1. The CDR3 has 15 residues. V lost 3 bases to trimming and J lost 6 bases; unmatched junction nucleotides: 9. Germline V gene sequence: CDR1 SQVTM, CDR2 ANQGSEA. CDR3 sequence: CSVDKLGDRVNEQFF. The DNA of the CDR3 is TGCAGCGTTGATAAGTTGGGGGACAGGGTCAATGAGCAGTTCTTC.

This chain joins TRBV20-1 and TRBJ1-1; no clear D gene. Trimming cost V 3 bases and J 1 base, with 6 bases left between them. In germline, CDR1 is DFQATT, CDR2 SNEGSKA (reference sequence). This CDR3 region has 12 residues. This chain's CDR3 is CSASAGNTEAFF. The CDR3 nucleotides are TGCAGTGCTAGCGCAGGGAACACTGAAGCTTTCTTT.

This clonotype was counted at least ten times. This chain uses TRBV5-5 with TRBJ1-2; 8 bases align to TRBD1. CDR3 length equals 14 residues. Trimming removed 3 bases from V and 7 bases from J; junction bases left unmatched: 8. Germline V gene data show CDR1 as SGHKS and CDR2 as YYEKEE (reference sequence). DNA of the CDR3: TGTGCCAGCAGCTGGACCGGACAGGGCTCTGGCTACACCTTC. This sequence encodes CASSWTGQGSGYTF.

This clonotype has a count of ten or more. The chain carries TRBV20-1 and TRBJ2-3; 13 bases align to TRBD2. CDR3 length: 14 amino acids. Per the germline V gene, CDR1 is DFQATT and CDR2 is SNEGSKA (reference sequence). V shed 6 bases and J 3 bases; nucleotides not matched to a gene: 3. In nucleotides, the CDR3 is TGCAGTGCACCGACTAGCGGGAGGACAGATACGCAGTATTTT. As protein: CSAPTSGRTDTQYF.

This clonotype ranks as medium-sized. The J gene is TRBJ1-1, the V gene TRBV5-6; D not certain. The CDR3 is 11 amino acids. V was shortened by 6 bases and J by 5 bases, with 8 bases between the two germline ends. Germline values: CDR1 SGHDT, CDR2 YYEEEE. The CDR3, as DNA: TGTGCCAGCAAGGGTAAAACTGAAGCTTTCTTT. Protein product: CASKGKTEAFF.